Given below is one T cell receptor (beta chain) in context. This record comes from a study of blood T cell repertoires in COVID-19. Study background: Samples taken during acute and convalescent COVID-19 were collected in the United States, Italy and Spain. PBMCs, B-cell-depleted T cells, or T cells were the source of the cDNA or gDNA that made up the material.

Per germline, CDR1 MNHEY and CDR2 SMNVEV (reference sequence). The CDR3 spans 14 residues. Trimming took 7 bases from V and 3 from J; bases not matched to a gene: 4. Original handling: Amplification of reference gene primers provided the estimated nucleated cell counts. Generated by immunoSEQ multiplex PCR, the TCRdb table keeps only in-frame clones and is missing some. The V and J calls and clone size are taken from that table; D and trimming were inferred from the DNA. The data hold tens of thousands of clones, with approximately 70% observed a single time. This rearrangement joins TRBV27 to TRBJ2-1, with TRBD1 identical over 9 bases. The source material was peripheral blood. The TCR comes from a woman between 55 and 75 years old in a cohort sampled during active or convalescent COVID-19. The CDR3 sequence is CASKGQGFYNEQFF. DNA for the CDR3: TGTGCCAGCAAGGGACAGGGATTCTACAATGAGCAGTTCTTC.